This T cell receptor beta chain was recorded in a study of blood T cell repertoires in COVID-19. Study-wide context: From the United States, Italy and Spain came samples of acute and convalescent COVID-19. PBMCs, B-cell-depleted T cells, or T cells provided the cDNA or gDNA that made up the material.

Authors' processing steps: Amplification of reference gene primers provided the estimated nucleated cell counts. Produced via immunoSEQ multiplex PCR; TCRdb's table is partial and in-frame only. Clonal size and the V and J genes are those of that table, whereas D and trimming came from the DNA. The repertoire includes about 35,000 clones, about 83% of them detected once, and approximately 3.7% sits in the top ten. The V gene lost 1 base and the J gene lost 1 base, with 10 bases spanning the gap. The CDR3 length is 15 residues. The germline CDR1 and CDR2 sequences are MNHNS and SASEGT. Sequenced sample: peripheral blood. The chain carries TRBV6-1 and TRBJ1-2; D is uncertain. The receptor was derived from a man in his fifties or sixties with acute or convalescent COVID-19. In DNA form, the CDR3 reads TGTGCCAGCAGTGAAGGAGGAACTATTAACTATGGCTACACCTTC. It specifies CASSEGGTINYGYTF.